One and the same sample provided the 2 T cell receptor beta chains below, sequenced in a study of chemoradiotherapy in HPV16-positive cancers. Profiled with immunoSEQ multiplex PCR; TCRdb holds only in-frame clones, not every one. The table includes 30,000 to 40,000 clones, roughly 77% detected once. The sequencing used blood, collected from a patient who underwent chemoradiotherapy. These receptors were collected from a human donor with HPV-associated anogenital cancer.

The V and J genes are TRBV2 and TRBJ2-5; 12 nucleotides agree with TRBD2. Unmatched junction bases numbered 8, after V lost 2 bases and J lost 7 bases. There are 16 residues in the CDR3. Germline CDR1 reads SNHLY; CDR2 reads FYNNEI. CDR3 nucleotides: TGTGCCAGCAGTGAATTGCGACTAGCGGGGGCCGGGACCCAGTACTTC. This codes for CASSELRLAGAGTQYF.

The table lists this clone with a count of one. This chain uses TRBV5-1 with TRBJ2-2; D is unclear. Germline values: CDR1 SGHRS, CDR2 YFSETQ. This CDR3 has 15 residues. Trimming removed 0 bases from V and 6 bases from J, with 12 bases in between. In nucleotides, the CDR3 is TGCGCCAGCAGCTTGGATCCGGGCGGTGCCGGGGAGCTGTTTTTT. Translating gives CASSLDPGGAGELFF.